This T cell receptor (beta chain) was retrieved from a study of cytomegalovirus exposure and HLA in healthy donors. Study background: A prior study identified roughly 110 million unique TCR beta sequences from some 180 million T cells. Study outcomes and limitations: Rarity held for most TCR sequences, but there were some public TCRs that occurred in many donors. Clonal expansion, a later analysis showed, was greater in HLA-associated TCR beta chains than in equally common others.

The V end was cut by 10 bases, the J end by 1 base, with 8 bases between. Germline CDR1 and CDR2: MNHEY and SVGAGI. There are 12 residues in the CDR3. The PCR made use of 60 Vbeta and 13 Jbeta primers. Generated by immunoSEQ multiplex PCR, the TCRdb table keeps only in-frame clones and is missing some. The profile shows about 130,000 clones, roughly 73% of them singletons. Concerning this clone itself: Its matching antigen is unknown.

This chain uses TRBV6-5 with TRBJ1-3; D perhaps matches TRBD1 (6 bases). The source of this sequence is a man in his sixties in good health and CMV-seropositive. Sequenced: PBMCs. CDR3 residues: CATTGSGNTIYF. The CDR3 DNA follows: TGTGCCACCACAGGGTCTGGAAACACCATATATTTT.